This T cell receptor (beta chain) comes out of a study of T cells in localized non-small cell lung cancer. Note on this clone: Its antigen is undetermined.

The protocol was immunoSEQ multiplex PCR, while the TCRdb copy is restricted to in-frame clones and leaves out a portion. The profile shows 35,000 or so clones, 87% of them singletons. Points from the study as a whole: Among the tissues sampled, uninvolved adjacent lung had the highest T cell clonality, above tumor. Greater blood T cell density accompanied longer overall survival. There were a median 57 of the top 100 tumor clones appearing in adjacent lung.

Trimming shortened V by 3 bases and J by 3 bases, and 5 bases separated the two germline ends. CDR3 length: 11 residues. Germline V lookup: CDR1 DFQATT, CDR2 SNEGSKA (reference sequence). This clonotype was sampled from a woman aged 40-70 years with stage I lung adenocarcinoma. Sample: peripheral blood, taken before any cancer treatment. The V and J genes are TRBV20-1 and TRBJ1-1; D gene uncertain. The CDR3 spells CSASGYTEAFF. CDR3 in DNA: TGCAGTGCTAGCGGGTACACTGAAGCTTTCTTT.